The next 19 T cell receptor beta chains were all read from a single sample in a study of radiation and T cells in renal cell carcinoma. Method: immunoSEQ multiplex PCR; TCRdb's copy keeps in-frame clones and lacks some. This repertoire shows some 78,000 clones, about 89% found once; its top ten account for 5% to 7.5%. Time point defined: blood 4 weeks post-SBRT, at nephrectomy. Treatment denoted: 15 Gy SBRT to primary tumor, nephrectomy 4 weeks later. The sample in question was blood, obtained from a patient whose treatment included radiotherapy and nephrectomy. Every receptor here comes from a woman in her seventies with renal cell carcinoma.

The chain has TRBV5-1 and TRBJ2-5; D gene uncertain. Trimming left V 0 bases short and J 2 bases short, with 14 bases between. The length of the CDR3 is 16 residues. Looked up from germline, CDR1 is SGHRS and CDR2 is YFSETQ. The CDR3 sequence: CASSLAARTGQETQYF. Here the CDR3 DNA reads TGCGCCAGCAGCTTGGCCGCGCGCACTGGGCAAGAGACCCAGTACTTC.

This clone appeared a single time. The chain carries TRBV7-8 and TRBJ2-7; 9 bases agree with TRBD2. V shed 0 bases and J 2 bases; nucleotides not matched to a gene: 5. The CDR3 covers 16 residues. Germline V gene lookup returns CDR1 SGHVS and CDR2 FQNEAQ. The DNA for the CDR3 is TGTGCCAGCAGCTTAGCGCGAGCGGGGGGTGCCTACGAGCAGTACTTC. Translation gives CASSLARAGGAYEQYF.

The V and J genes are TRBV30 and TRBJ1-5; tentative D call: TRBD1 (6 bases). In germline, CDR1 is GTSNPN, CDR2 SVGIG (reference sequence). V was shortened by 2 bases and J by 3 bases, with 14 bases between the two germline ends. The CDR3 spans 15 residues. The CDR3 nucleotides read TGTGCCTGGAGTCCTCTGACAGGCCACAATCAGCCCCAGCATTTT. This sequence encodes CAWSPLTGHNQPQHF.

This chain joins TRBV11-3 and TRBJ2-7; weak D call: TRBD2 (7 bases). Germline CDR1 is SGHNT and CDR2 is YENEEA. V lost 5 bases to trimming and J lost 3 bases, with 17 bases between them. The CDR3 is made up of 15 amino acids. The CDR3 is CASSRGRGRHYEQYF. In nucleotides, the CDR3 is TGTGCCAGCAGCCGTGGGCGGGGGCGCCACTACGAGCAGTACTTC.

A single count supports this clone. The V and J genes are TRBV5-6 and TRBJ1-2, with D maybe TRBD1 (6 bases). Per germline, CDR1 SGHDT and CDR2 YYEEEE. V shed 4 bases and J shed 8 bases, with 12 bases lying between them. This CDR3 is built from 12 residues. The CDR3 region is CASSIQGGGYTF. CDR3 sequence (DNA): TGTGCCAGCAGCATCCAAGGGGGAGGCTACACCTTC.

The chain has TRBV27 and TRBJ2-7; 7 bases agree with TRBD2. CDR1 is MNHEY, CDR2 SMNVEV, per germline (reference sequence). V shed 7 bases, J shed 0 bases, and the junction held 9 bases outside the gene matches. CDR3 length: 15 residues. The CDR3 sequence is CASTHDGGSSYEQYF. In DNA form, the CDR3 reads TGTGCCAGCACCCACGACGGGGGGAGCTCCTACGAGCAGTACTTC.

This chain links TRBV7-2 with TRBJ1-4; D is ambiguous. Germline V gene data show CDR1 as SGHTA and CDR2 as FQGNSA. The V gene lost 1 base and the J gene lost 0 bases, with 9 bases spanning the gap. The CDR3 contains 16 residues. This CDR3 is CASSLGHLATNEKLFF. In DNA form, the CDR3 reads TGTGCCAGCAGCTTAGGACACCTAGCAACTAATGAAAAACTGTTTTTT.

This clone was observed a single time. The V call is TRBV7-8, the J call TRBJ2-3; 8 nucleotides agree with TRBD2. This CDR3 region has 16 residues. V lost 6 bases to trimming and J lost 4 bases; unmatched junction nucleotides: 12. CDR1 and CDR2 (germline): SGHVS, FQNEAQ. The CDR3 DNA sequence: TGTGCCAGCAGTTTTGCCGGGACTAGTACTGCAGATACGCAGTATTTT. Protein sequence: CASSFAGTSTADTQYF.

The V call is TRBV14, the J call TRBJ1-1; 7 nucleotides align to TRBD1. Germline loops: CDR1 SGHDN, CDR2 FVKESK. Trimming at V came to 1 base and at J to 5 bases, leaving 10 bases not matched to a gene. The CDR3 covers 16 residues. The CDR3 loop is CASSQGVAGRGTEAFF. The CDR3 DNA reads TGTGCCAGCAGCCAAGGAGTTGCGGGCAGGGGGACTGAAGCTTTCTTT.

Worth noting for this clone: A junction boundary mismatches the germline segment, possibly from a read error. DNA of the CDR3: TGTGCCAGCAGGGAAGGGAGGGACACCCCCTACGGGCAGTACTTC. Its protein is CASREGRDTPYGQYF. V and J are TRBV7-8 and TRBJ2-7; perhaps TRBD2 as D (7 bases). CDR1 and CDR2 (germline): SGHVS, FQNEAQ. There are 15 residues in the CDR3.

This sequence joins TRBV30 and TRBJ2-7; the D is unclear. V lost 2 bases and J lost 5, with 19 bases in between. The CDR3 sequence is 15 residues long. Germline V gene sequence: CDR1 GTSNPN, CDR2 SVGIG (reference sequence). CDR3 bases: TGTGCCTGGAGTCACTCTCGACCATATCCCCACGAGCAGTACTTC. Translated: CAWSHSRPYPHEQYF.

The chain combines TRBV5-1 with TRBJ1-1, with D perhaps TRBD1 (5 bases). The CDR3 consists of 14 residues. Germline CDR1 is SGHRS and CDR2 is YFSETQ. Deletions cut 0 bases from V and 4 bases from J, with 10 bases between. This CDR3 is CASSLDAGGTEAFF. The CDR3, as DNA: TGCGCCAGCAGCTTGGATGCCGGGGGCACTGAAGCTTTCTTT.

The chain is built from TRBV27 and TRBJ2-7, with 8 nucleotides matching TRBD1. The ends lost 6 bases at V and 7 bases at J; junction bases unmatched: 14. CDR3 size: 15 residues. Germline loops: CDR1 MNHEY, CDR2 SMNVEV (reference sequence). The DNA for the CDR3 is TGTGCCAGCAGACCTCCGGGACAGGTCGGTGGGGAGCAGTACTTC. Translation gives CASRPPGQVGGEQYF.

A remark on this clone: At one end the junction does not follow the germline gene, possibly because of a read error. The chain recombines TRBV7-7 with TRBJ2-1, with unresolved D. The CDR3 has 15 amino acids. From germline, CDR1 is SSHAT and CDR2 FNYEAQ (reference sequence). The CDR3 reads CASSLGVTAYNEQFF. The CDR3 DNA follows: TGTGCTAGCAGCTTAGGAGTGACGGCCTACAATGAGCAGTTCTTC. Together with reference TRBV7-7 and TRBJ2-1, the CDR3 gives the full variable domain: GAGVSQSPRYKVTKRGQDVTLRCDPISSHATLYWYQQALGQGPEFLTYFNYEAQPDKSGLPSDRFSAERPEGSISTLTIQRTEQRDSAMYRCASSLGVTAYNEQFFGPGTRLTVL.

The chain joins TRBV5-1 to TRBJ1-3, with D tentatively TRBD1 (6 bases). This CDR3 is 18 amino acids long. Germline lookup yields CDR1 SGHRS and CDR2 YFSETQ. V lost 1 base, J lost 4 bases, and 21 bases lay in between. The CDR3 DNA follows: TGCGCCAGCAGCTTGACAACAGGGAAGGGAACGGGAGGAAACACCATATATTTT. Its protein is CASSLTTGKGTGGNTIYF.

The chain carries TRBV19 and TRBJ2-2; maybe TRBD1 (6 bases). The CDR3 is 15 amino acids. The germline V and J ends were trimmed by 7 bases and 7 bases, with 19 bases remaining between them. Germline V lookup: CDR1 LNHDA, CDR2 SQIVND (reference sequence). CDR3 protein: CASTPWGQRIGELFF. The CDR3 bases are TGTGCCAGTACTCCATGGGGGCAAAGAATCGGGGAGCTGTTTTTT. The full variable domain, in which reference TRBV19 and TRBJ2-2 provide the parts outside the CDR3, is DGGITQSPKYLFRKEGQNVTLSCEQNLNHDAMYWYRQDPGQGLRLIYYSQIVNDFQKGDIAEGYSVSREKKESFPLTVTSAQKNPTAFYLCASTPWGQRIGELFFGEGSRLTVL.

V gene TRBV9 combines with J gene TRBJ2-3, with TRBD2 matching 9 bases. Germline V gene data show CDR1 as SGDLS and CDR2 as YYNGEE. CDR3 length: 16 amino acids. Trimming took 0 bases from V and 5 from J; bases not matched to a gene: 7. The CDR3 DNA is TGTGCCAGCAGCGTAGGAGGCGGGGGGGCGGTAGATACGCAGTATTTT. Translation gives CASSVGGGGAVDTQYF.

V usage is TRBV7-2 and J usage is TRBJ2-7; D call uncertain. V was clipped by 0 bases and J by 6 bases, with 9 bases between them. The CDR3 contains 13 residues. CDR1 is SGHTA, CDR2 FQGNSA, per germline. The DNA of the CDR3 is TGTGCCAGCAGCTTAGCGTGGGGATCCGAGCAGTACTTC. Its protein product is CASSLAWGSEQYF.

The chain has TRBV27 and TRBJ1-2; TRBD1 might be the D (5 bases). The germline V gene has CDR1 MNHEY and CDR2 SMNVEV (reference sequence). V was shortened by 6 bases and J by 2 bases, with 19 bases between the two germline ends. The CDR3 is 16 amino acids. The CDR3 nucleotides are TGTGCCAGCAGAGGGCCTCCGGTAGACAGAAACTATGGCTACACCTTC. Its protein product is CASRGPPVDRNYGYTF.